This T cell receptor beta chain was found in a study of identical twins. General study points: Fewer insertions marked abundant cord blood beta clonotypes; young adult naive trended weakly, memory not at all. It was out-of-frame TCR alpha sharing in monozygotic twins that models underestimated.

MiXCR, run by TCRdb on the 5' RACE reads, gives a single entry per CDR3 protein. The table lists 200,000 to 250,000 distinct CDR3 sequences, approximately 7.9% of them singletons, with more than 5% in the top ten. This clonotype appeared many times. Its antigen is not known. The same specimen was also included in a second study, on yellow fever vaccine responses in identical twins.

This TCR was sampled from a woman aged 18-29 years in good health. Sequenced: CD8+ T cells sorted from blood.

For the CDR3, the DNA is TGCGCCAGCAGCCCCCAAAGACTAGCGGGACGGACTGCGGGATACAATGAGCAGTTCTTC. This translates into CASSPQRLAGRTAGYNEQFF. The V and J genes are TRBV4-1 and TRBJ2-1; 11 bases map to TRBD2. Per germline, CDR1 MGHRA and CDR2 YSYEKL. Germline trimming cut 4 bases from V and 4 bases from J; bases unmatched to any gene: 18. The CDR3 has 20 amino acids.